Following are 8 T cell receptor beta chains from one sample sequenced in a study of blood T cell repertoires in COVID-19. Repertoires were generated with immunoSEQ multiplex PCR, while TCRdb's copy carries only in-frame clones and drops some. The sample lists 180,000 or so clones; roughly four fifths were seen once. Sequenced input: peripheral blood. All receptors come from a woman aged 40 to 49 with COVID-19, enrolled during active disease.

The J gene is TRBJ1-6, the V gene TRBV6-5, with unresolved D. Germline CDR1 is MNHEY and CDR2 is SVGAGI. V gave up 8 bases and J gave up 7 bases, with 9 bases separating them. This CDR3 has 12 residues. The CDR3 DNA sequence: TGTGCCAGCGGACGGGAGAATTCACCCCTCCACTTT. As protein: CASGRENSPLHF.

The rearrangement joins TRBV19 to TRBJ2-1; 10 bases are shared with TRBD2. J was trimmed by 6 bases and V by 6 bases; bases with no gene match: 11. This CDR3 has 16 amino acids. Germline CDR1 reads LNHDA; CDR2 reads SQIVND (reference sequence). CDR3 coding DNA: TGTGCCAGTAGGAGACTAAGCGGGAGGGCAGGCAATGAGCAGTTCTTC. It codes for CASRRLSGRAGNEQFF.

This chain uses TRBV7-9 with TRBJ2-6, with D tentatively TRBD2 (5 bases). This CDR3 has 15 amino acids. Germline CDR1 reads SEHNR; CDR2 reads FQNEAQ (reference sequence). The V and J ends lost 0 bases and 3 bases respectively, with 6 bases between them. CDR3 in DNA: TGTGCCAGCAGCTTAGCAGGAGGTGGGGCCAACGTCCTGACTTTC. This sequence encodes CASSLAGGGANVLTF.

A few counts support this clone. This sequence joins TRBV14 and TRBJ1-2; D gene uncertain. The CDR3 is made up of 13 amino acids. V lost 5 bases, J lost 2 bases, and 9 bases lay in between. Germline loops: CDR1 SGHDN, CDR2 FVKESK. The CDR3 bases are TGTGCCAGCAGCTTGGACTTGAACTATGGCTACACCTTC. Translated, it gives CASSLDLNYGYTF.

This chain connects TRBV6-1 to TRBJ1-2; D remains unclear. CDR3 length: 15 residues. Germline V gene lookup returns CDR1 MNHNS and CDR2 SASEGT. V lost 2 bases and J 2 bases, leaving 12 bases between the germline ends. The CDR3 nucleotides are TGTGCCAGCAGTGAATCGGGTTGGATGAACTATGGCTACACCTTC. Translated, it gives CASSESGWMNYGYTF.

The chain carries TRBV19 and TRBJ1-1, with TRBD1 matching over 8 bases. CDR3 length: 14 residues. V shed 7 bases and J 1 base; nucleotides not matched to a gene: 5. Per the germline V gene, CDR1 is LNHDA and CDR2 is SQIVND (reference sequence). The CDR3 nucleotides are TGTGCCAGTACTATGGACAGGGAGAACACTGAAGCTTTCTTT. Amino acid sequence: CASTMDRENTEAFF.

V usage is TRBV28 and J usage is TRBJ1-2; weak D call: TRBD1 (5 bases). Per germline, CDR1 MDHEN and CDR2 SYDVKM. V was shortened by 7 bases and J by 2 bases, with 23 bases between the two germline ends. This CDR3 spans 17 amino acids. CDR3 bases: TGTGCCAGCACCCCAATCGGGGGGGGTGTGGGAAACTATGGCTACACCTTC. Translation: CASTPIGGGVGNYGYTF.

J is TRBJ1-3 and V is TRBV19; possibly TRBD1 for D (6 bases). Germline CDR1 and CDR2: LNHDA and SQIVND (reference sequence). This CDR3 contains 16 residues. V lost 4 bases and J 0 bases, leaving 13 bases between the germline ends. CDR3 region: CASSTRGHLSGNTIYF. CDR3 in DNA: TGTGCCAGTAGTACCCGGGGACACCTCTCTGGAAACACCATATATTTT.